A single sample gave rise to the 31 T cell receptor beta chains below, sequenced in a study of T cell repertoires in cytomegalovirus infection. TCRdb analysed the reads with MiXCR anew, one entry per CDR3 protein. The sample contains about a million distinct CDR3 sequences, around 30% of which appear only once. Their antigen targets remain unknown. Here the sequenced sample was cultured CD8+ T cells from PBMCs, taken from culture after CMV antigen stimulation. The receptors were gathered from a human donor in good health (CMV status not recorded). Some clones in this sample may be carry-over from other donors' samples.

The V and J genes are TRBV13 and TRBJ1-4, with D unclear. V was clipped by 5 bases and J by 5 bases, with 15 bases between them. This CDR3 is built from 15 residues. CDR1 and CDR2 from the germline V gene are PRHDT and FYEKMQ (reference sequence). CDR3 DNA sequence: TGTGCCAGCAGCCGGGGAAGAGGCGTGAATGAAAAACTGTTTTTT. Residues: CASSRGRGVNEKLFF. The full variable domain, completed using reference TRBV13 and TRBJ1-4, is AAGVIQSPRHLIKEKRETATLKCYPIPRHDTVYWYQQGPGQDPQFLISFYEKMQSDKGSIPDRFSAQQFSDYHSELNMSSLELGDSALYFCASSRGRGVNEKLFFGSGTQLSVL.

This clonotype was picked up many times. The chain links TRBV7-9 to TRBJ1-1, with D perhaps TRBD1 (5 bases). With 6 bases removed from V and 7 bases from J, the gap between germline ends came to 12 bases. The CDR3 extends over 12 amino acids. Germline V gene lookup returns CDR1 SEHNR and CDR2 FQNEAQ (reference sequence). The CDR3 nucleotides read TGTGCCAGCAGTCCACGGGGCCATGAAGCTTTCTTT. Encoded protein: CASSPRGHEAFF.

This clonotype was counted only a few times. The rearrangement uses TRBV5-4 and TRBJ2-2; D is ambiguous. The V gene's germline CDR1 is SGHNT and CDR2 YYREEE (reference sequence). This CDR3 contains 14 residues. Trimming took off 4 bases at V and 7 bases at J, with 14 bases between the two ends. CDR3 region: CASSTQTLGGELFF. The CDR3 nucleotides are TGTGCCAGCAGCACACAGACACTGGGCGGGGAGCTGTTTTTT.

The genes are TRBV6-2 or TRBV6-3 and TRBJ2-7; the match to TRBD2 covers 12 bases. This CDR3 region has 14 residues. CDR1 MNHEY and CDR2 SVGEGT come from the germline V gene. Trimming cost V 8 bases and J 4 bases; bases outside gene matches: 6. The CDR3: CASGLAGGQYEQYV. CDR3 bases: TGTGCCAGCGGTCTAGCGGGGGGGCAGTACGAGCAGTACGTC.

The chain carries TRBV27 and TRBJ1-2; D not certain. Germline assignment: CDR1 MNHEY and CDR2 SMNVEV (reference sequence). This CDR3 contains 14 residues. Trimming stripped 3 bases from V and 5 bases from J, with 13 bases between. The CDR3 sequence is CASSFAAGAYGYTF. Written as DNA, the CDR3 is TGTGCCAGCAGTTTCGCGGCAGGTGCATATGGCTACACCTTC.

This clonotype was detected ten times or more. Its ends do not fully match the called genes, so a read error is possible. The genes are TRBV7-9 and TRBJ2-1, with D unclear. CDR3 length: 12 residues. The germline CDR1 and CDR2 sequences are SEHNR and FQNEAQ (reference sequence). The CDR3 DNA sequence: TGTGCCAGCACCTTAAACGACAATGAGCAGTTCTTC. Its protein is CASTLNDNEQFF.

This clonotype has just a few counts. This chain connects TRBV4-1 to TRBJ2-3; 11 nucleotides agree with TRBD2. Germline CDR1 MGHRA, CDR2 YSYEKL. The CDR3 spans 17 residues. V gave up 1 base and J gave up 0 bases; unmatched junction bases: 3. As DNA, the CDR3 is TGCGCCAGCAGCCAAGTCGCTAGCGGGGGGAGCACAGATACGCAGTATTTT. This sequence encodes CASSQVASGGSTDTQYF.

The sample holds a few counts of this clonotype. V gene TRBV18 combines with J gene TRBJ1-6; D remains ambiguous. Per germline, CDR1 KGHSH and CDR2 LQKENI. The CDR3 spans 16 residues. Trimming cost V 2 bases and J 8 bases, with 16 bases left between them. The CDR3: CASSPSLWGIYSPLHF. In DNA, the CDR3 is TGTGCCAGCTCACCAAGCCTATGGGGAATCTATTCACCCCTCCACTTT.

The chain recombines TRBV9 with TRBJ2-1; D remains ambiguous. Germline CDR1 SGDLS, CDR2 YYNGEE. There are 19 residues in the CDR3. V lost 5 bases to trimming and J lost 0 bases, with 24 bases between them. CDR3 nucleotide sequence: TGTGCCAGCAGTTACCGCGGCTGGGCAGCTGCGAGCTCCTACAATGAGCAGTTCTTC. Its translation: CASSYRGWAAASSYNEQFF.

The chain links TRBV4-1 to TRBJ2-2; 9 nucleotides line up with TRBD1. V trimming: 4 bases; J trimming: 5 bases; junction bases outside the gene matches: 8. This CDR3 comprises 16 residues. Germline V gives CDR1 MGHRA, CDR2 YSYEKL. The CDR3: CASSPRFGTGTGELFF. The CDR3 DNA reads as TGCGCCAGCAGCCCAAGGTTTGGGACAGGGACCGGGGAGCTGTTTTTT.

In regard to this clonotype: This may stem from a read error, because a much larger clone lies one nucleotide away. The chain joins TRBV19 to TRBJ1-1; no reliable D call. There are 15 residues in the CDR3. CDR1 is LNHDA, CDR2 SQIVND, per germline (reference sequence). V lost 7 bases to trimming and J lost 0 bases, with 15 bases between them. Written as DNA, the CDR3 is TGTGCCAGTATTATGAGGGCACAGATGAACACTGAAGCTTTCTTT. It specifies CASIMRAQMNTEAFF.

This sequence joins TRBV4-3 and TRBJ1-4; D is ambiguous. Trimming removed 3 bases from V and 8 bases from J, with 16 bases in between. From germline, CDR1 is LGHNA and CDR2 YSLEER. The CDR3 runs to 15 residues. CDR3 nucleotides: TGCGCCAGCAGCCATCGACTAGGGCATGGCGAAAAACTGTTTTTT. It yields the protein CASSHRLGHGEKLFF.

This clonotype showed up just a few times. CDR3: CASSLLEGGSNQPQHF. The CDR3 coding sequence is TGTGCCAGCAGCTTGCTCGAAGGGGGTAGCAATCAGCCCCAGCATTTT. This chain links TRBV7-9 with TRBJ1-5; a possible D gene is TRBD1 (6 bases). Germline V lookup: CDR1 SEHNR, CDR2 FQNEAQ (reference sequence). There are 16 residues in the CDR3. V was shortened by 3 bases and J by 0 bases, with 12 bases between the two germline ends.

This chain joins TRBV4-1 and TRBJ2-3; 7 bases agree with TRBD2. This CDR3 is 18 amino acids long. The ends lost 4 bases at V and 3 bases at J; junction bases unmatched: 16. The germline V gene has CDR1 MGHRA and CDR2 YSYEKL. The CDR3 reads CASSLGGIGRFLTDTQYF. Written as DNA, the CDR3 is TGCGCCAGCAGCCTCGGGGGGATTGGCAGGTTTTTAACAGATACGCAGTATTTT.

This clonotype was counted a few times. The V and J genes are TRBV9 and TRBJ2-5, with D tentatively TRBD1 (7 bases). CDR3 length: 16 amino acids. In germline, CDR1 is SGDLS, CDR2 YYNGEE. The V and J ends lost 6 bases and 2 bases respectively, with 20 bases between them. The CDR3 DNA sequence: TGTGCCAGCACCCAAGGCCAGCAGGGGGGACAAGAGACCCAGTACTTC. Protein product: CASTQGQQGGQETQYF.

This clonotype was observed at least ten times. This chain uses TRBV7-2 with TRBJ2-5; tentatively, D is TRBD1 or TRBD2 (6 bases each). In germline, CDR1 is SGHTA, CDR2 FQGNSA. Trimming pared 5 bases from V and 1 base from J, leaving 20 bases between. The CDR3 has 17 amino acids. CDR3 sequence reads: CASSERWGAPAQETQYF. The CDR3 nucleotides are TGTGCCAGCAGCGAACGTTGGGGGGCTCCCGCCCAAGAGACCCAGTACTTC.

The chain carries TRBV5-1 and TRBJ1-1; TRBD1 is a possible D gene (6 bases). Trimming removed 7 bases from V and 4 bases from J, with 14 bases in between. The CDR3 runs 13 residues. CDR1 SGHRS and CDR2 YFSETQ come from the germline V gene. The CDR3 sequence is CASWGPQGTEAFF. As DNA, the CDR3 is TGCGCCAGCTGGGGGCCTCAGGGCACTGAAGCTTTCTTT.

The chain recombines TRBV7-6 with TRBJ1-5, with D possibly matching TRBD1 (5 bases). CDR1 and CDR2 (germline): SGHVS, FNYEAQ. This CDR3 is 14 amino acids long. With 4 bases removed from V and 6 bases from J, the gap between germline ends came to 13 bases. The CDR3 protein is CASSSPGGLQPQHF. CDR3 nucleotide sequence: TGTGCCAGCAGCTCGCCGGGGGGTCTTCAGCCCCAGCATTTT.

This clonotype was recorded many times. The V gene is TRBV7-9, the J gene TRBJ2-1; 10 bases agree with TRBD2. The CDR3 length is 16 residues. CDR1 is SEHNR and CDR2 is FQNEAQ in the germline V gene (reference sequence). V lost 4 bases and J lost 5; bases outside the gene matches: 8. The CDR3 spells CASSSYSGRWNNEQFF. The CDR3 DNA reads TGTGCCAGCAGCTCCTATAGCGGGAGGTGGAACAATGAGCAGTTCTTC.

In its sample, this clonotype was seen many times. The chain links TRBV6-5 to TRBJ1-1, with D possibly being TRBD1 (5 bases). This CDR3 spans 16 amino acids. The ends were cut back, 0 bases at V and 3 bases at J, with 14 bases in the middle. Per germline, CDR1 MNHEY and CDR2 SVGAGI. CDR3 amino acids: CASSYSPTGAYTEAFF. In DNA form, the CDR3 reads TGTGCCAGCAGTTACTCGCCAACAGGCGCTTACACTGAAGCTTTCTTT.

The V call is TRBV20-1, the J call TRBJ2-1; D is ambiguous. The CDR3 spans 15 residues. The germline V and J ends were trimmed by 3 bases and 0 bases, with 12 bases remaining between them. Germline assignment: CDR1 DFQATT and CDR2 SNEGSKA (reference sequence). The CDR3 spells CSARGYQYSYNEQFF. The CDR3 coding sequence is TGCAGTGCTAGGGGGTACCAATACTCCTACAATGAGCAGTTCTTC.

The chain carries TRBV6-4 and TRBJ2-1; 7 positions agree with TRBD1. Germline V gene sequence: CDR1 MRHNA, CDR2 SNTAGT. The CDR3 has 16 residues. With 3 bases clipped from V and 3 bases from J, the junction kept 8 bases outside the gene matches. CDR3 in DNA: TGTGCCAGCAGTGATACAACAGGGGTGAGCTACAATGAGCAGTTCTTC. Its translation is CASSDTTGVSYNEQFF.

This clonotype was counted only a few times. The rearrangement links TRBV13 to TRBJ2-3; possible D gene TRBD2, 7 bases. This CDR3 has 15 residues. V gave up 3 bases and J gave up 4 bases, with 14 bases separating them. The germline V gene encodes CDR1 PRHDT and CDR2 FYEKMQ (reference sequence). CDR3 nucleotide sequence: TGTGCCAGCAGCTTTCGCGGGGGCCGGCCAGATACGCAGTATTTT. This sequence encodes CASSFRGGRPDTQYF.

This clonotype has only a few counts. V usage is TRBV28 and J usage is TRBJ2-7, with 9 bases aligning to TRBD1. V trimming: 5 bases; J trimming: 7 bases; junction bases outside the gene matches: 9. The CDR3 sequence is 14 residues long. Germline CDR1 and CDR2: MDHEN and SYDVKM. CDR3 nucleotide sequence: TGTGCCAGCAGTCTCCCCGGGACAGGGAGAGAGCAGTACGTC. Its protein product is CASSLPGTGREQYV.

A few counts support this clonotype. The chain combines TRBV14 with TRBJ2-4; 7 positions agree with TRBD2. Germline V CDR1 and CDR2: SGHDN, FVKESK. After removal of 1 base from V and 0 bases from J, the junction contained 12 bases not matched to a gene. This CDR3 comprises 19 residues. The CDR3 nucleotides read TGTGCCAGCAGCCAAGTACTGGCTAGCGGAGCCCTAGCCAAAAACATTCAGTACTTC. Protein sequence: CASSQVLASGALAKNIQYF.

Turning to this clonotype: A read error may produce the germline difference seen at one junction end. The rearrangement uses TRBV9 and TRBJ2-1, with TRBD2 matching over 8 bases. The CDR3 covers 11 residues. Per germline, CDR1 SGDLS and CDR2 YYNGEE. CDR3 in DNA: TGTGCCAGCAGCATAAGGACTAGCAAGGTCTTC. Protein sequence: CASSIRTSKVF.

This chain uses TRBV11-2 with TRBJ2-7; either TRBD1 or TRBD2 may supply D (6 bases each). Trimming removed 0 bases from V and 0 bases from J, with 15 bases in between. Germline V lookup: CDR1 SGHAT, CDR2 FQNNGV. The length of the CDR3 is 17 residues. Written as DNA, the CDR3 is TGTGCCAGCAGCTTAGATCGGGGGACACTTAGCTCCTACGAGCAGTACTTC. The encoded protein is CASSLDRGTLSSYEQYF.

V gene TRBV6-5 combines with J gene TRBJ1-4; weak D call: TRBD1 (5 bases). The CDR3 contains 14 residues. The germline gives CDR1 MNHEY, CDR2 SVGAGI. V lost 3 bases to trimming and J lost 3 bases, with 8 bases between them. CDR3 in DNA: TGTGCCAGCAGTTATGCAGGGCCTAATGAAAAACTGTTTTTT. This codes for CASSYAGPNEKLFF.

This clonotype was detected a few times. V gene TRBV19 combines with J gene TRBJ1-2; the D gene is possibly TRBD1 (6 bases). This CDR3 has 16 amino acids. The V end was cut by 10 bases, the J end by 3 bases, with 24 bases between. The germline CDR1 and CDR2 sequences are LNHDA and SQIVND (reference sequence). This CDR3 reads CATTKRDRTLDYGYTF. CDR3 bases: TGTGCCACCACCAAGAGAGACAGGACCCTGGACTATGGCTACACCTTC.

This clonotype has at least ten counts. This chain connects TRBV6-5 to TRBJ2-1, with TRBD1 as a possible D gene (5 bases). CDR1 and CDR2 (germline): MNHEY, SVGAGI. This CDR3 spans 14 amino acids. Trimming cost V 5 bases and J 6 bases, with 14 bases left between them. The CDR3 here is CASSGGHKSNEQFF. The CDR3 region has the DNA TGTGCCAGCAGTGGCGGACATAAGTCCAATGAGCAGTTCTTC.

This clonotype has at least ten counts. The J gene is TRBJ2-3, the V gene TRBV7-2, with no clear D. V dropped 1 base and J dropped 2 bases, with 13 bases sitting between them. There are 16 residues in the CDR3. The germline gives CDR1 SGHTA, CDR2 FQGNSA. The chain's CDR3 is CASSLGVAHPTDTQYF. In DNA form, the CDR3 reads TGTGCCAGCAGCTTAGGGGTAGCCCACCCCACAGATACGCAGTATTTT.